This section outlines one T cell receptor beta chain sequence together with its context. Its antigen target is currently unknown. These data belong to a study of T cells expressing NK-cell markers (TCRdb year 2020). Regarding the study in general: TCR beta-chain repertoires were profiled in sorted CD3+CD56+NKG2C+, CD3+CD56+NKG2C- and CD3+CD56-NKG2C+ T-cell subsets from about 8 donors. Of the eight sequenced donors, seven were found to be HCMV-seropositive and one was found to be HCMV-seronegative. All eight donors whose samples were sequenced were randomly selected healthy volunteers, three of them men and five women. Illumina HiSeq 2000/2500, MiSeq or NextSeq was used to sequence libraries as 2 x 150 bp reads. Study-level results and caveats: Those dominant clonotypes were again the most abundant among CD3+CD56-NKG2C+ cells in a handful of donors, at roughly 28.3-60.1%. It remained unclear whether the expanded NKG2C-expressing T cell clones were specific for HCMV antigens. In six donors, the dominant CD3+CD56+NKG2C+ clonotypes were among the top 10 CD8+ clonotypes and accounted for about 1.0-7.5% of CD8+ T cells.

The CDR3 covers 11 residues, taking in both the cysteine and the phenylalanine. The coding DNA is unavailable. Based on the germline V gene (reference sequence), the CDR1 and CDR2 sequences are DFQATT and SNEGSKA. This sample was sequenced with an Illumina HiSeq 2000. The TCR beta cDNA libraries were made using 5'RACE template switching, a step that added both a universal primer site and unique molecular identifiers. cDNA synthesis was primed from the TCR beta constant segment and was followed by two successive PCR amplification steps. The paper's processing steps were these. MIGEC was used to demultiplex reads and group reads by UMI, and MiTCR was used to assemble and quantify clonotypes. To exclude erroneous sequences, any TCR cDNA sequence not supported by at least two reads was discarded. The tcR package was used for downstream repertoire analysis, and clonotypes were matched between fractions using CDR3 nucleotide sequence together with V segment. Antigen specificity was annotated against VDJdb with VDJmatch, allowing one amino acid substitution in CDR3. Reads reprocessed by TCRdb are summarized as one entry per CDR3 protein sequence, and DNA is absent. None of the V and J calls come from the authors' own analysis; TCRdb made them. The record for this sample contains roughly 430,000 distinct CDR3 sequences. The ten largest clones take up less than 7.5% of the sample.

HCMV-specific IgG was detected in serum with a commercial ELISA kit to determine HCMV serostatus. Ficoll density gradient centrifugation was used to isolate peripheral blood mononuclear cells from blood. The source of this sequence is a woman between 18 and 70 years old in good health. The sequenced sample consisted of blood T cells: a sorted CD56 or NKG2C T cell subset, CD4+ or CD8+ T cells, or bulk PBMC T cells (not recorded which). The chain uses TRBV20-1 and TRBJ1-1; TCRdb designates TRBD1, a call that cannot be tested without DNA. CDR3 loop: CSASRVTEAFF.